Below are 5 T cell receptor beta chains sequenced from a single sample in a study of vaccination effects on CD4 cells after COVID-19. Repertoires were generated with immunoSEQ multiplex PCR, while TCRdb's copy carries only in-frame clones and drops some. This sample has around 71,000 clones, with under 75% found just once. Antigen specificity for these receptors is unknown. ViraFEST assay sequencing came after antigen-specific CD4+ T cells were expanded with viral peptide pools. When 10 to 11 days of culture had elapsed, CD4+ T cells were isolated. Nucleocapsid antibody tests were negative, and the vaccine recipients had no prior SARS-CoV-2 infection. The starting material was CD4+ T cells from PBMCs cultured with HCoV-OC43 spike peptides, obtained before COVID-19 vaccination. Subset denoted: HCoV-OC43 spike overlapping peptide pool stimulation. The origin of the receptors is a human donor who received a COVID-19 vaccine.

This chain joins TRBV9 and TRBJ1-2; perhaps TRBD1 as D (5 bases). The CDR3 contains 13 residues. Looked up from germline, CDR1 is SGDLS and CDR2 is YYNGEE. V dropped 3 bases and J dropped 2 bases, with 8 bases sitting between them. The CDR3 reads CASSAQENYGYTF. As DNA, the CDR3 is TGTGCCAGCAGCGCACAGGAGAACTATGGCTACACCTTC.

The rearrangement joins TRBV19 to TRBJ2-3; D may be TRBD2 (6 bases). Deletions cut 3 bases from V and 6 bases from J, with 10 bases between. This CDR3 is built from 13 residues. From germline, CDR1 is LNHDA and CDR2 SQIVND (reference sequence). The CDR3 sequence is CASSMSRGDTQYF. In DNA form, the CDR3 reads TGTGCCAGTAGTATGTCCCGGGGGGATACGCAGTATTTT.

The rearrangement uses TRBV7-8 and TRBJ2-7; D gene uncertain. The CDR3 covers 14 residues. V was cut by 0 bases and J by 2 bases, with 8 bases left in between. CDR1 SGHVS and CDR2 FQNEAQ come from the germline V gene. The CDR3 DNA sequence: TGTGCCAGCAGCTTAGCGGGGATCCCCTACGAGCAGTACGTC. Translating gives CASSLAGIPYEQYV.

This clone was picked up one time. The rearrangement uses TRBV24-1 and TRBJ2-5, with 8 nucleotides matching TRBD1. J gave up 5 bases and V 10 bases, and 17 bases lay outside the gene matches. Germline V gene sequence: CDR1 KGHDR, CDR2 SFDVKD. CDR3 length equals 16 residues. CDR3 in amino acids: CATSVASGGAAETQYF. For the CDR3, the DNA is TGTGCCACGTCCGTCGCCTCAGGGGGCGCCGCGGAGACCCAGTACTTC.

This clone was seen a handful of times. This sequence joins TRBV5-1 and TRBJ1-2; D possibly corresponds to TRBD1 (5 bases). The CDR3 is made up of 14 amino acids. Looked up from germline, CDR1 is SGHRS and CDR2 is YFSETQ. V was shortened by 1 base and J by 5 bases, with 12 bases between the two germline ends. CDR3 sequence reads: CASSLPDGAYGYTF. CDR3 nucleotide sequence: TGCGCCAGCAGCTTGCCGGACGGGGCGTATGGCTACACCTTC.